Below are 28 T cell receptor beta chains sequenced from a single sample in a study of blood T cell repertoires in COVID-19. Profiled with immunoSEQ multiplex PCR; TCRdb holds only in-frame clones, not every one. The sample records about 310,000 clones, about 90% being singletons. The sequenced sample was peripheral blood. Every receptor here comes from a woman in her 30s with COVID-19, enrolled during active disease.

The chain combines TRBV19 with TRBJ2-7, with 8 bases fitting TRBD2. This CDR3 spans 16 amino acids. J lost 6 bases, V lost 0 bases, and 10 bases had no gene match. Germline values: CDR1 LNHDA, CDR2 SQIVND (reference sequence). The CDR3 region has the DNA TGTGCCAGTAGTATAGATGGTGGGACTAGTTCTTCCGAGCAGTACTTC. Amino acids: CASSIDGGTSSSEQYF.

The chain combines TRBV28 with TRBJ2-3; tentative D call: TRBD2 (5 bases). The CDR3 contains 15 residues. Deletions cut 7 bases from V and 5 bases from J, with 19 bases between. CDR1 MDHEN and CDR2 SYDVKM come from the germline V gene. CDR3 protein: CASTDRGQVGDTQYF. In DNA, the CDR3 is TGTGCCAGCACAGATAGAGGGCAGGTCGGAGATACGCAGTATTTT.

Only one count was recorded for this clone. This chain joins TRBV30 and TRBJ1-1; D possibly corresponds to TRBD1 (5 bases). Trimming took off 4 bases at V and 9 bases at J, with 15 bases between the two ends. This CDR3 has 12 amino acids. Germline V gene lookup returns CDR1 GTSNPN and CDR2 SVGIG (reference sequence). The CDR3 loop is CAWKGLGVQAFF. The CDR3 bases are TGTGCCTGGAAAGGGTTAGGGGTACAAGCTTTCTTT.

The chain joins TRBV5-1 to TRBJ2-7; 8 bases line up with TRBD1. With V trimmed by 4 bases and J by 3 bases, 15 bases remained unmatched. The CDR3 extends over 17 amino acids. Germline assignment: CDR1 SGHRS and CDR2 YFSETQ. The DNA for the CDR3 is TGCGCCAGCAGCCTCCTGACCCAGGACAGGGCCCACTACGAGCAGTACTTC. Protein product: CASSLLTQDRAHYEQYF.

V usage is TRBV19 and J usage is TRBJ1-1; 7 positions agree with TRBD1. Germline V gene sequence: CDR1 LNHDA, CDR2 SQIVND (reference sequence). V gave up 3 bases and J gave up 4 bases; unmatched junction bases: 5. This CDR3 has 14 amino acids. The CDR3: CASSIKGAGTEAFF. The CDR3 DNA reads TGTGCCAGTAGTATCAAGGGGGCCGGCACTGAAGCTTTCTTT.

This chain links TRBV7-6 with TRBJ2-1, with TRBD2 matching over 8 bases. J lost 3 bases, V lost 2 bases, and 12 bases had no gene match. The CDR3 has 18 residues. From germline, CDR1 is SGHVS and CDR2 FNYEAQ. The CDR3 loop is CASSLLSTAGENYNEQFF. DNA for the CDR3: TGTGCCAGCAGCTTACTCTCAACAGCGGGAGAAAACTACAATGAGCAGTTCTTC.

V gene TRBV7-9 combines with J gene TRBJ2-7; 7 bases are shared with TRBD2. This CDR3 comprises 14 residues. Germline V gene sequence: CDR1 SEHNR, CDR2 FQNEAQ (reference sequence). The J segment lost 3 bases and the V segment lost 4 bases, leaving 6 bases of the junction unmatched. The DNA of the CDR3 is TGTGCCAGCAGCTCTACAGCGGGAAGCTACGAGCAGTACTTC. Protein product: CASSSTAGSYEQYF.

The chain carries TRBV5-1 and TRBJ2-3, with D uncertain. The V end lost 0 bases, the J end lost 0 bases, and 11 bases lay between the germline ends. The length of the CDR3 is 16 residues. Germline V lookup: CDR1 SGHRS, CDR2 YFSETQ. This CDR3 reads CASSLVESPSTDTQYF. The CDR3 DNA follows: TGCGCCAGCAGCTTGGTTGAGTCTCCTAGCACAGATACGCAGTATTTT.

The chain joins TRBV11-2 to TRBJ1-1; no clear D. The CDR3 is made up of 12 amino acids. V lost 5 bases to trimming and J lost 10 bases, with 14 bases between them. Germline V gene sequence: CDR1 SGHAT, CDR2 FQNNGV. The CDR3 protein is CASSPKTAVAFF. CDR3 in DNA: TGTGCCAGCAGCCCAAAGACGGCGGTAGCTTTCTTT.

This chain connects TRBV19 to TRBJ1-4; D is unclear. With 6 bases removed from V and 4 bases from J, the gap between germline ends came to 12 bases. Germline V CDR1 and CDR2: LNHDA, SQIVND (reference sequence). The CDR3 contains 14 residues. The CDR3 region is CASRIRGYNEKLFF. CDR3 sequence (DNA): TGTGCCAGTAGGATCCGGGGTTATAATGAAAAACTGTTTTTT.

This chain links TRBV5-4 with TRBJ2-6; D possibly corresponds to TRBD1 (6 bases). Trimming shortened V by 1 base and J by 2 bases, and 7 bases separated the two germline ends. Germline V gives CDR1 SGHNT, CDR2 YYREEE (reference sequence). The CDR3 consists of 15 residues. The CDR3 protein is CASSLTGTGANVLTF. For the CDR3, the DNA is TGTGCCAGCAGCTTGACAGGGACTGGGGCCAACGTCCTGACTTTC.

The chain couples TRBV6-5 to TRBJ2-7, with D maybe TRBD1 (6 bases). The V gene's germline CDR1 is MNHEY and CDR2 SVGAGI. CDR3 length: 12 amino acids. Trimming shortened V by 5 bases and J by 12 bases, and 17 bases separated the two germline ends. DNA for the CDR3: TGTGCCAGCAGTACATTACAGGGAACAAGGTACTTC. Protein product: CASSTLQGTRYF.

In this sample, this clone turned up once. V is TRBV9 and J is TRBJ2-7, with D maybe TRBD2 (5 bases). The germline gives CDR1 SGDLS, CDR2 YYNGEE. The CDR3 consists of 14 residues. V was trimmed by 0 bases and J by 3 bases, leaving 10 bases between them. Written as DNA, the CDR3 is TGTGCCAGCAGCGTAGGTATCGGGGACTACGAGCAGTACTTC. Its translation is CASSVGIGDYEQYF.

This chain links TRBV5-1 with TRBJ2-1; tentative D call: TRBD2 (5 bases). The germline V gene has CDR1 SGHRS and CDR2 YFSETQ. V was trimmed by 2 bases and J by 0 bases, leaving 12 bases between them. CDR3 length equals 16 residues. CDR3 sequence (DNA): TGCGCCAGCAGCTTCTTAACCGGGATCTCCTACAATGAGCAGTTCTTC. Its protein is CASSFLTGISYNEQFF.

V is TRBV6-5 and J is TRBJ1-6, with TRBD1 identical over 9 bases. With 0 bases clipped from V and 9 bases from J, the junction kept 6 bases outside the gene matches. The CDR3 consists of 16 residues. Per germline, CDR1 MNHEY and CDR2 SVGAGI. This CDR3 is CASSYSLGTGFSPLHF. CDR3 nucleotide sequence: TGTGCCAGCAGTTACTCGTTAGGGACAGGGTTTTCACCCCTCCACTTT.

The chain is built from TRBV13 and TRBJ2-1, with D possibly matching TRBD2 (6 bases). The CDR3 covers 13 residues. V dropped 3 bases and J dropped 6 bases, with 9 bases sitting between them. Germline V gives CDR1 PRHDT, CDR2 FYEKMQ (reference sequence). DNA for the CDR3: TGTGCCAGCAGCTTGGGGGGAGTCAATGAGCAGTTCTTC. Translation gives CASSLGGVNEQFF.

The genes are TRBV4-2 and TRBJ1-2; TRBD1 is a possible D gene (6 bases). V lost 0 bases and J lost 9, with 17 bases in between. The CDR3 contains 15 residues. Germline V gene lookup returns CDR1 LGHNA and CDR2 YNFKEQ. The CDR3 loop is CASSQDNNRARSYTF. The CDR3 DNA follows: TGTGCCAGCAGCCAAGATAACAACAGGGCAAGAAGCTACACCTTC.

The chain links TRBV5-6 to TRBJ1-5; 7 nucleotides agree with TRBD1. V was pared by 0 bases and J by 6 bases, with 12 bases of the junction left unmatched. This CDR3 comprises 17 residues. Germline V gives CDR1 SGHDT, CDR2 YYEEEE. CDR3 protein: CASSLARNHRGGQPQHF. CDR3 DNA: TGTGCCAGCAGCTTGGCTCGGAATCACAGGGGAGGTCAGCCCCAGCATTTT. Looking up the rest from reference TRBV5-6 and TRBJ1-5 gives the full variable domain: DAGVTQSPTHLIKTRGQQVTLRCSPKSGHDTVSWYQQALGQGPQFIFQYYEEEERQRGNFPDRFSGHQFPNYSSELNVNALLLGDSALYLCASSLARNHRGGQPQHFGDGTRLSIL.

The rearrangement uses TRBV3-1 (or the pseudogene TRBV3-2) and TRBJ2-7, with unresolved D. The germline V gene has CDR1 LGHDT and CDR2 YNNKEL (reference sequence). The CDR3 runs 14 residues. With 1 base removed from V and 6 bases from J, the gap between germline ends came to 13 bases. CDR3 in amino acids: CASSQGHLVIEQYF. CDR3 DNA: TGTGCCAGCAGCCAAGGGCACCTAGTCATCGAGCAGTACTTC.

The chain uses TRBV5-6 and TRBJ2-2; possibly TRBD1 for D (7 bases). Germline assignment: CDR1 SGHDT and CDR2 YYEEEE. This CDR3 region has 16 residues. V was shortened by 4 bases and J by 4 bases, with 17 bases between the two germline ends. CDR3 coding DNA: TGTGCCAGCAGCCGTAGGCCAGGGGGAGGCACCGGGGAGCTGTTTTTT. Protein product: CASSRRPGGGTGELFF.

The chain carries TRBV12-3 or TRBV12-4 and TRBJ1-1, with 7 nucleotides matching TRBD1. This CDR3 is 13 amino acids long. J gave up 0 bases and V 8 bases, and 3 bases lay outside the gene matches. CDR3 residues: CASQQGMNTEAFF. For the CDR3, the DNA is TGTGCCAGCCAACAGGGGATGAACACTGAAGCTTTCTTT.

In DNA, the CDR3 is TGCGCCAGCAGCTTGGACAGGCCGGATAATTCACCCCTCCACTTT. It codes for CASSLDRPDNSPLHF. The chain recombines TRBV5-1 with TRBJ1-6, with D possibly being TRBD1 (5 bases). Germline loops: CDR1 SGHRS, CDR2 YFSETQ. The CDR3 extends over 15 amino acids. Trimming removed 0 bases at V and 5 bases at J, with 9 bases between.

V is TRBV18 and J is TRBJ1-6; 10 nucleotides line up with TRBD1. Trimming at V came to 3 bases and at J to 9 bases, leaving 8 bases not matched to a gene. Germline CDR1 and CDR2: KGHSH and LQKENI. The CDR3 length is 16 residues. This CDR3 is CASSPRQGAFSSPLHF. The DNA for the CDR3 is TGTGCCAGCTCACCTAGACAGGGGGCTTTCAGTTCACCCCTCCACTTT.

The chain has TRBV5-5 and TRBJ2-7, with TRBD2 identical over 7 bases. The ends lost 1 base at V and 2 bases at J; junction bases unmatched: 9. The CDR3 is 16 residues long. The germline V gene has CDR1 SGHKS and CDR2 YYEKEE (reference sequence). The CDR3 is CASSLTAGANTYEQYF. DNA of the CDR3: TGTGCCAGCAGCTTGACCGCGGGAGCCAATACCTACGAGCAGTACTTC.

This clone was seen only a few times. The chain is built from TRBV19 and TRBJ1-6; TRBD1 matches 11 bases. J lost 5 bases, V lost 9 bases, and 3 bases had no gene match. Germline V gives CDR1 LNHDA, CDR2 SQIVND (reference sequence). The length of the CDR3 is 14 residues. The CDR3: CASRTGGDNSPLHF. CDR3 DNA: TGTGCCAGCAGGACAGGGGGCGATAATTCACCCCTCCACTTT. Full variable domain (outside the CDR3, taken from reference TRBV19 and TRBJ1-6): DGGITQSPKYLFRKEGQNVTLSCEQNLNHDAMYWYRQDPGQGLRLIYYSQIVNDFQKGDIAEGYSVSREKKESFPLTVTSAQKNPTAFYLCASRTGGDNSPLHFGNGTRLTVT.

CDR3 nucleotide sequence: TGCGCCAGCAGCGGACAGGGTACCACTGAAGCTTTCTTT. Its translation is CASSGQGTTEAFF. This sequence joins TRBV5-1 and TRBJ1-1; 8 bases are shared with TRBD1. In germline, CDR1 is SGHRS, CDR2 YFSETQ. The CDR3 loop spans 13 amino acids. V shed 4 bases and J 4 bases; nucleotides not matched to a gene: 3.

V usage is TRBV14 and J usage is TRBJ2-7; 13 bases match TRBD2. V lost 2 bases to trimming and J lost 9 bases; unmatched junction nucleotides: 7. CDR1 and CDR2 (germline): SGHDN, FVKESK. There are 15 residues in the CDR3. The CDR3: CASSQTSGRASAQYF. Written as DNA, the CDR3 is TGTGCCAGCAGCCAAACTAGCGGGAGGGCTAGCGCGCAGTACTTC.

The rearrangement links TRBV2 to TRBJ2-1; TRBD2 matches 9 bases. The germline gives CDR1 SNHLY, CDR2 FYNNEI. Trimming removed 6 bases from V and 5 bases from J; junction bases left unmatched: 8. CDR3 size: 15 residues. The CDR3, as DNA: TGTGCCAGCAGAGCTCGGACTAGCGCAGACAATGAGCAGTTCTTC. Amino acid sequence: CASRARTSADNEQFF.